This entry lists 15 T cell receptor beta chains sequenced from one sample in a study of cytomegalovirus exposure and HLA in healthy donors. A multiplex PCR was run with 60 Vbeta primers and 13 Jbeta primers. This table comes from immunoSEQ multiplex PCR, and its TCRdb copy is limited to in-frame clones, with some not included. The profile shows 110,000 or so clones, about 77% of them singletons. What was sequenced was PBMCs. The receptor set was obtained from a woman in her thirties in good health and CMV-seropositive.

This clone came up once. The chain combines TRBV9 with TRBJ2-2; 7 bases are shared with TRBD2. After removal of 0 bases from V and 6 bases from J, the junction contained 2 bases not matched to a gene. This CDR3 region has 14 residues. Germline loops: CDR1 SGDLS, CDR2 YYNGEE. The CDR3 DNA reads TGTGCCAGCAGCGTAGAGACTAGCTCCGGGGAGCTGTTTTTT. This codes for CASSVETSSGELFF.

By share, this clone ranks as medium-sized. The chain is built from TRBV25-1 and TRBJ1-4; unclear D gene. The germline gives CDR1 MGHDK, CDR2 SYGVNS. V was pared by 2 bases and J by 5 bases, with 9 bases between. This CDR3 is built from 14 residues. CDR3 sequence reads: CASSEGGLNEKLFF. The CDR3 region has the DNA TGTGCCAGCAGTGAAGGAGGGTTAAATGAAAAACTGTTTTTT.

V gene TRBV14 combines with J gene TRBJ1-2; TRBD1 aligns across 9 bases. Germline CDR1 SGHDN, CDR2 FVKESK. The CDR3 spans 17 residues. With 4 bases clipped from V and 6 bases from J, the junction kept 15 bases outside the gene matches. CDR3 sequence reads: CASSLLTGGIGVDGYTF. CDR3 nucleotide sequence: TGTGCCAGCAGCCTATTAACAGGGGGCATCGGCGTAGATGGCTACACCTTC.

The chain carries TRBV5-1 and TRBJ1-2; 8 positions agree with TRBD1. There are 17 residues in the CDR3. With 1 base clipped from V and 6 bases from J, the junction kept 14 bases outside the gene matches. CDR1 SGHRS and CDR2 YFSETQ come from the germline V gene. The CDR3 bases are TGCGCCAGCAGCTTGTCGCCTCAGGGGGCGTCCCCCGATGGCTACACCTTC. This sequence encodes CASSLSPQGASPDGYTF.

The CDR3 sequence: CASSLRPGGYEQYF. The DNA for the CDR3 is TGTGCCAGCAGCTTACGCCCAGGGGGCTACGAGCAGTACTTC. The J gene is TRBJ2-5, the V gene TRBV7-9, with 7 bases matching TRBD1. The J call is uncertain, as TRBJ2-7 better fits the DNA end. The germline gives CDR1 SEHNR, CDR2 FQNEAQ (reference sequence). The CDR3 extends over 14 amino acids.

The chain employs TRBV7-2 and TRBJ2-2; weak D call: TRBD2 (6 bases). Looked up from germline, CDR1 is SGHTA and CDR2 is FQGNSA. This CDR3 has 14 amino acids. Trimming stripped 1 base from V and 5 bases from J, with 8 bases between. CDR3 nucleotides: TGTGCCAGCAGCTTAGGTGGGGGGACCGGGGAGCTGTTTTTT. This translates into CASSLGGGTGELFF.

This clone was detected only a few times. The chain combines TRBV14 with TRBJ2-7; no definite D call. The V gene lost 8 bases and the J gene lost 0 bases, with 8 bases spanning the gap. This CDR3 region has 12 residues. Germline CDR1 reads SGHDN; CDR2 reads FVKESK. CDR3 nucleotide sequence: TGTGCCAGCGGGCTGAACTCCTACGAGCAGTACTTC. Protein: CASGLNSYEQYF.

The chain is built from TRBV11-2 and TRBJ2-1, with D perhaps TRBD1 (5 bases). The length of the CDR3 is 15 residues. Trimming stripped 0 bases from V and 4 bases from J, with 10 bases between. From germline, CDR1 is SGHAT and CDR2 FQNNGV. CDR3 loop: CASSLDVTAYNEQFF. CDR3 sequence (DNA): TGTGCCAGCAGCTTAGACGTGACAGCTTACAATGAGCAGTTCTTC.

This sequence joins TRBV5-1 and TRBJ2-1; 8 nucleotides line up with TRBD2. This CDR3 spans 16 amino acids. V was clipped by 1 base and J by 4 bases; unmatched bases: 7. Germline V gene data show CDR1 as SGHRS and CDR2 as YFSETQ. The CDR3: CASSLKVVAGYNEQFF. In DNA, the CDR3 is TGCGCCAGCAGCTTGAAGGTTGTAGCGGGGTACAATGAGCAGTTCTTC.

The chain employs TRBV19 and TRBJ2-1; TRBD2 matches at 11 bases. J lost 4 bases, V lost 7 bases, and 12 bases had no gene match. The CDR3 runs to 17 residues. Germline loops: CDR1 LNHDA, CDR2 SQIVND (reference sequence). CDR3 protein: CASTPRLAGNTYNEQFF. As DNA, the CDR3 is TGTGCCAGTACCCCAAGACTAGCGGGAAACACTTACAATGAGCAGTTCTTC.

This clone was picked up one time. One end of the junction fails to match germline, which may point to a read error. The gene calls are TRBV19 and TRBJ2-3; 9 bases are a match to TRBD2. The CDR3 totals 18 residues. Germline CDR1 LNHDA, CDR2 SQIVND (reference sequence). CDR3 sequence: CASSIDLTGTSRADTRYF. CDR3 bases: TGTGCCAGTAGTATAGACCTGACCGGGACTAGCAGGGCAGATACGCGGTATTTT.

V usage is TRBV5-4 and J usage is TRBJ2-1; D is undetermined. The V and J ends lost 0 bases and 6 bases respectively, with 7 bases between them. The germline CDR1 and CDR2 sequences are SGHNT and YYREEE (reference sequence). The CDR3 runs 13 residues. The CDR3: CASSLGHSNEQFF. CDR3 DNA: TGTGCCAGCAGCTTGGGACACTCCAATGAGCAGTTCTTC.

The chain joins TRBV25-1 to TRBJ2-2; 10 nucleotides agree with TRBD1. V was pared by 1 base and J by 3 bases, with 5 bases of the junction left unmatched. The CDR3 covers 17 residues. Germline CDR1 reads MGHDK; CDR2 reads SYGVNS. The CDR3 DNA follows: TGTGCCAGCAGTGAATCCAGGGGGACAGGGGACACCGGGGAGCTGTTTTTT. Encoded protein: CASSESRGTGDTGELFF. Drawing the rest from reference TRBV25-1 and TRBJ2-2, the complete variable domain is EADIYQTPRYLVIGTGKKITLECSQTMGHDKMYWYQQDPGMELHLIHYSYGVNSTEKGDLSSESTVSRIRTEHFPLTLESARPSHTSQYLCASSESRGTGDTGELFFGEGSRLTVL.

The chain joins TRBV10-1 to TRBJ1-1; D uncertain. Trimming stripped 3 bases from V and 1 base from J, with 6 bases between. This CDR3 spans 13 amino acids. The germline CDR1 and CDR2 sequences are WNHNN and SYGVQD (reference sequence). CDR3 in amino acids: CASSELQNTEAFF. The CDR3 DNA follows: TGCGCCAGCAGTGAACTTCAGAACACTGAAGCTTTCTTT.

This clone was found a few times. This chain uses TRBV13 with TRBJ1-4; TRBD1 matches 7 bases. Germline assignment: CDR1 PRHDT and CDR2 FYEKMQ (reference sequence). J was trimmed by 5 bases and V by 3 bases; bases with no gene match: 3. The CDR3 has 14 amino acids. Here the CDR3 reads CASSLTGNNEKLFF. The CDR3, as DNA: TGTGCCAGCAGCTTGACAGGGAACAATGAAAAACTGTTTTTT.